This T cell receptor (beta chain) comes out of a study of blood T cell repertoires in COVID-19. Background on the study: Samples taken during acute and convalescent COVID-19 were collected in the United States, Italy and Spain.

This table comes from immunoSEQ multiplex PCR, and its TCRdb copy is limited to in-frame clones, with some not included. The sample includes 140,000 or so clones, 65% to 80% of them seen just once. The CDR3 is 13 amino acids. Germline V gives CDR1 ENHRY, CDR2 SYGVKD. Trimming at V came to 3 bases and at J to 8 bases, leaving 4 bases not matched to a gene. The source of this sequence is a man aged 50 to 60 with acute or convalescent COVID-19. The V and J genes are TRBV10-3 and TRBJ2-3; 8 bases match TRBD1. The sequenced sample was peripheral blood. The CDR3, as DNA: TGTGCCATCAGTGATACTCAGGGGGCTACGCAGTATTTT. It codes for CAISDTQGATQYF.